This T cell receptor (beta chain) was captured in a study of CD8 T cells in ankylosing spondylitis. Study outcomes and limitations: Those disease-linked clones were CD8+; they were also relatively rare in peripheral blood. Clones tied to disease were said to be significantly enriched in matched ankylosing spondylitis synovial fluid. A number of the motif variants had already been described in reactive arthritis synovial fluid and blood. Roughly eight highly homologous variants formed a TCR beta motif that appeared characteristic of ankylosing spondylitis blood.

With regard to this clonotype: Its antigen is unknown.

The germline V gene encodes CDR1 SEHNR and CDR2 FQNEAQ (reference sequence). This CDR3 is built from 15 residues. Trimming took 5 bases from V and 1 from J; bases not matched to a gene: 4. TCRdb fed the 5' RACE reads into MiXCR, producing one record per CDR3 protein. The data contain about 230,000 distinct CDR3 sequences, 8.2% of them singletons. The source material was blood, either unsorted or a sorted T cell fraction (not recorded which). The chain employs TRBV7-9 and TRBJ1-1; 10 bases are shared with TRBD1. The receptor's source is a female donor with ankylosing spondylitis or in good health (not recorded which). The DNA of the CDR3 is TGTGCCAGCAGCACCGGGACAGGGGAGAACACTGAAGCTTTCTTT. As protein: CASSTGTGENTEAFF.